This TCR beta chain was obtained from a study of blood T cell repertoires in COVID-19. Study-wide context: Some COVID-19 samples were acute and others convalescent; all came from the United States, Italy and Spain. Nucleic acid was either cDNA or gDNA, and it came from T cells, B-cell-depleted T cells, or PBMCs.

Authors' processing steps: Counts of nucleated cells, estimated from reference gene primer amplification, were obtained. The protocol was immunoSEQ multiplex PCR, while the TCRdb copy is restricted to in-frame clones and leaves out a portion. Clonal size and the V and J genes are those of that table, whereas D and trimming came from the DNA. Here the sample spans around 320,000 clones, around 87% being singletons. Germline V gene lookup returns CDR1 WSHSY and CDR2 SAAADI. This CDR3 comprises 14 residues. The V segment lost 4 bases and the J segment 1 base; nucleotides outside the gene matches: 4. The chain couples TRBV10-2 to TRBJ2-7; the match to TRBD1 covers 7 bases. The source material was peripheral blood. The clonotype was recovered from a man younger than 30 with active or convalescent COVID-19. CDR3 DNA sequence: TGCGCCAGCAGTGTAGGACAGGCATCCTACGAGCAGTACTTC. This gives the protein CASSVGQASYEQYF.